The 25 T cell receptor beta chains below come from one sample, sequenced in a study of CD8 T cells in ankylosing spondylitis. TCRdb passed the 5' RACE reads through MiXCR, listing each CDR3 protein once. Here the sample spans around 130,000 distinct CDR3 sequences, roughly an eighth being singletons. Sequencing was done on a sample of blood, either unsorted or a sorted T cell fraction (not recorded which). All receptors derive from a female donor with ankylosing spondylitis or in good health (not recorded which).

This clonotype was detected many times. The rearrangement uses TRBV20-1 and TRBJ2-1, with D maybe TRBD1 (6 bases). The germline CDR1 and CDR2 sequences are DFQATT and SNEGSKA (reference sequence). The CDR3 has 12 residues. Written as DNA, the CDR3 is TGCAGGTGCACAGGGAACTTCGGTGAGCAGTTCTTC. This encodes CRCTGNFGEQFF.

This clonotype has just a few counts. The chain combines TRBV29-1 with TRBJ2-3; no firm D call. CDR1 SQVTM and CDR2 ANQGSEA come from the germline V gene. V lost 5 bases and J lost 3, with 12 bases in between. CDR3 size: 13 residues. CDR3 residues: CSVQQRTTDTQYF. CDR3 coding DNA: TGCAGCGTTCAGCAGAGGACGACAGATACGCAGTATTTT.

Ten or more counts support this clonotype. The chain uses TRBV12-3 or TRBV12-4 and TRBJ2-1; D unresolved. V was pared by 3 bases and J by 9 bases, with 6 bases between. The CDR3 contains 11 residues. The CDR3 DNA follows: TGTGCCAGCAGTTTGAGAGGTGAGCAGTTCTTC. This codes for CASSLRGEQFF.

This clonotype was seen many times. The V and J genes are TRBV12-3 or TRBV12-4 and TRBJ2-7; weak D call: TRBD1 (6 bases). CDR3 length: 14 residues. V was clipped by 2 bases and J by 1 base, with 9 bases between them. The CDR3 nucleotides read TGTGCCAGCAGTTTACTAACAGGGTCCTACGAGCAGTACTTC. Its translation: CASSLLTGSYEQYF.

This clonotype was observed a few times. This chain links TRBV20-1 with TRBJ1-1; TRBD1 is a possible D gene (5 bases). Trimming took 3 bases from V and 4 from J, leaving 15 bases between them. The CDR3 is 14 amino acids. Germline values: CDR1 DFQATT, CDR2 SNEGSKA (reference sequence). The DNA of the CDR3 is TGCAGTGCTAGCTCACAGGCCAAGGGCACTGAAGCTTTCTTT. This sequence encodes CSASSQAKGTEAFF.

This clonotype turned up a few times. This chain connects TRBV12-3 or TRBV12-4 to TRBJ2-1; no clear D. This CDR3 has 14 residues. V was cut by 4 bases and J by 9 bases, with 16 bases left in between. CDR3 sequence: CASSYGQTVGEQFF. The CDR3, as DNA: TGTGCCAGCAGTTATGGGCAGACCGTAGGTGAGCAGTTCTTC.

This chain connects TRBV20-1 to TRBJ2-1; 9 bases map to TRBD2. CDR1 is DFQATT, CDR2 SNEGSKA, per germline (reference sequence). CDR3 length: 16 residues. V lost 1 base to trimming and J lost 2 bases; unmatched junction nucleotides: 6. Here the CDR3 DNA reads TGCAGTGCTAGAGCCCGCGGGAGGGGTGCCTACAATGAGCAGTTCTTC. Its translation: CSARARGRGAYNEQFF.

The V and J genes are TRBV21-1 and TRBJ2-7; TRBD2 is taken as the D call from the table, unchecked against the DNA. TRBV21-1 is an annotated pseudogene. The CDR3 is 15 amino acids. The CDR3 region has the DNA TGTACCAGCAGCAAAGTGCCTAGCGAAGATGGCGAGCAGTACTTC. This encodes CTSSKVPSEDGEQYF.

V gene TRBV29-1 combines with J gene TRBJ2-7, with 7 bases aligning to TRBD2. Trimming took 0 bases from V and 3 from J; bases not matched to a gene: 8. The germline V gene encodes CDR1 SQVTM and CDR2 ANQGSEA. The CDR3 consists of 15 residues. In DNA, the CDR3 is TGCAGCGTTGAAGATATGGTAGCGGGCATCTACGAGCAGTACTTC. Its translation: CSVEDMVAGIYEQYF.

Notes on this clonotype: A clone one base away is much larger, so this may be a read error. This chain joins TRBV20-1 and TRBJ1-5; 9 nucleotides align to TRBD1. This CDR3 is 16 amino acids long. Germline CDR1 and CDR2: DFQATT and SNEGSKA (reference sequence). J gave up 5 bases and V 6 bases, and 14 bases lay outside the gene matches. The CDR3 loop reads CSAISRDRALHQPQHF. The CDR3 bases are TGCAGTGCCATTTCCCGGGACAGGGCCCTTCATCAGCCCCAGCATTTT.

This clonotype was observed at least ten times. The chain is built from TRBV6-2 or TRBV6-3 and TRBJ2-7; D may be TRBD1 (5 bases). With 2 bases removed from V and 3 bases from J, the gap between germline ends came to 5 bases. This CDR3 is built from 12 residues. CDR1 MNHEY and CDR2 SVGEGT come from the germline V gene. The CDR3 region is CASSYQGYEQYF. DNA for the CDR3: TGTGCCAGCAGTTACCAGGGCTACGAGCAGTACTTC.

Points on this clonotype: One end of the junction does not line up with germline, which may come from a read error. The rearrangement uses TRBV6-2 or TRBV6-3 and TRBJ2-6; D not resolved. The germline gives CDR1 MNHEY, CDR2 SVGEGT. This CDR3 contains 12 residues. The CDR3, as DNA: TGTGCCGGCAGTTCAGGGGCCAACGTCCTGACTTTC. Its protein product is CAGSSGANVLTF.

The V gene is TRBV29-1, the J gene TRBJ1-1; possibly TRBD1 for D (5 bases). The length of the CDR3 is 14 residues. The germline gives CDR1 SQVTM, CDR2 ANQGSEA. Trimming left V 5 bases short and J 1 base short, with 14 bases between. CDR3 coding DNA: TGCAGCGTTAGCCGGGGGAACGAGAACACTGAAGCTTTCTTT. Encoded protein: CSVSRGNENTEAFF.

The chain uses TRBV5-6 and TRBJ2-7; maybe TRBD1 (5 bases). The V gene lost 0 bases and the J gene lost 4 bases, with 11 bases spanning the gap. CDR1 and CDR2 from the germline V gene are SGHDT and YYEEEE. The CDR3 sequence is 14 residues long. CDR3 in amino acids: CASSLAGLIYEQYF. The CDR3 DNA is TGTGCCAGCAGCTTGGCAGGGTTAATTTACGAGCAGTACTTC.

This clonotype appeared many times. The chain links TRBV7-9 to TRBJ2-1, with a tentative D call TRBD2 (5 bases). The CDR3 totals 14 residues. The germline V gene has CDR1 SEHNR and CDR2 FQNEAQ (reference sequence). Trimming shortened V by 2 bases and J by 5 bases, and 10 bases separated the two germline ends. The CDR3 DNA reads TGTGCCAGCAGCTTATCTGCCGGGGACAATGAGCAGTTCTTC. It is translated as CASSLSAGDNEQFF.

V is TRBV5-1 and J is TRBJ2-1; D unclear. Trimming pared 6 bases from V and 0 bases from J, leaving 10 bases between. Germline V gene sequence: CDR1 SGHRS, CDR2 YFSETQ. The CDR3 runs to 14 residues. The CDR3 reads CASKDAYSYNEQFF. CDR3 coding DNA: TGCGCCAGCAAAGACGCCTACTCCTACAATGAGCAGTTCTTC.

This clonotype was detected ten times or more. The V gene is TRBV27, the J gene TRBJ2-5, with 7 positions matching TRBD1. This CDR3 spans 14 amino acids. Looked up from germline, CDR1 is MNHEY and CDR2 is SMNVEV (reference sequence). The ends lost 5 bases at V and 4 bases at J; junction bases unmatched: 7. CDR3 sequence reads: CASSPRGIGETQYF. CDR3 DNA: TGTGCCAGCAGTCCCAGGGGGATAGGAGAGACCCAGTACTTC.

CDR3 in amino acids: CASSLGQGNSYEQYF. CDR3 DNA: TGCGCCAGCAGCTTAGGCCAGGGGAACTCCTACGAGCAGTACTTC. This chain connects TRBV5-1 to TRBJ2-7, with D possibly TRBD1 on 6 matching bases. From germline, CDR1 is SGHRS and CDR2 YFSETQ. V was pared by 2 bases and J by 0 bases, with 12 bases between. This CDR3 has 15 amino acids. Filled out from reference TRBV5-1 and TRBJ2-7, the complete variable domain reads KAGVTQTPRYLIKTRGQQVTLSCSPISGHRSVSWYQQTPGQGLQFLFEYFSETQRNKGNFPGRFSGRQFSNSRSEMNVSTLELGDSALYLCASSLGQGNSYEQYFGPGTRLTVT.

Ten or more counts support this clonotype. This chain links TRBV6-5 with TRBJ2-1; perhaps TRBD2 as D (5 bases). Germline-derived CDR1 and CDR2 are MNHEY and SVGAGI. There are 14 residues in the CDR3. The V end lost 0 bases, the J end lost 3 bases, and 6 bases lay between the germline ends. The CDR3 DNA follows: TGTGCCAGCAGTTACTCGAGGGTCTACAATGAGCAGTTCTTC. This translates into CASSYSRVYNEQFF.

The genes are TRBV5-1 and TRBJ2-5; 11 bases are shared with TRBD1. The CDR3 extends over 17 amino acids. The V and J ends lost 0 bases and 5 bases, in that order; junction bases with no gene match: 9. The germline gives CDR1 SGHRS, CDR2 YFSETQ. The CDR3 DNA reads as TGCGCCAGCAGCTTGGGGGATATCGGGACAGGGGGTGAGACCCAGTACTTC. The encoded protein is CASSLGDIGTGGETQYF.

The V gene is TRBV12-3 or TRBV12-4, the J gene TRBJ2-2; 9 bases fit TRBD2. With 4 bases clipped from V and 4 bases from J, the junction kept 7 bases outside the gene matches. CDR3 length equals 16 residues. CDR3: CASSYPGGGATGELFF. The DNA for the CDR3 is TGTGCCAGCAGTTATCCTGGCGGGGGGGCCACCGGGGAGCTGTTTTTT.

This clonotype was recorded many times. The chain uses TRBV11-2 and TRBJ2-1; D may be TRBD2 (5 bases). Trimming removed 1 base at V and 9 bases at J, with 16 bases between. The length of the CDR3 is 15 residues. Germline V gene sequence: CDR1 SGHAT, CDR2 FQNNGV. CDR3 nucleotides: TGTGCCAGCAGCTTAGGGATGGGGTTGGGGAGTGAGCAGTTCTTC. Amino acid sequence: CASSLGMGLGSEQFF.

This clonotype was seen repeatedly, ten times or more. This chain connects TRBV19 to TRBJ1-1, with TRBD1 matching 8 bases. Germline V gene data show CDR1 as LNHDA and CDR2 as SQIVND (reference sequence). The CDR3 is 16 residues long. Trimming at V came to 5 bases and at J to 0 bases, leaving 8 bases not matched to a gene. CDR3 nucleotide sequence: TGTGCCAGTAGTCCCCTGACAGGGGCAATGAACACTGAAGCTTTCTTT. This sequence encodes CASSPLTGAMNTEAFF. Supplemented by reference TRBV19 and TRBJ1-1, the full variable domain reads DGGITQSPKYLFRKEGQNVTLSCEQNLNHDAMYWYRQDPGQGLRLIYYSQIVNDFQKGDIAEGYSVSREKKESFPLTVTSAQKNPTAFYLCASSPLTGAMNTEAFFGQGTRLTVV.

The V and J genes are TRBV3-1 and TRBJ2-7; maybe TRBD2 (6 bases). Per the germline V gene, CDR1 is LGHDT and CDR2 is YNNKEL (reference sequence). The V end was cut by 5 bases, the J end by 5 bases, with 16 bases between. This CDR3 is built from 14 residues. CDR3 region: CASSTPGAGNEQYF. The CDR3, as DNA: TGTGCCAGCAGCACCCCGGGAGCTGGCAACGAGCAGTACTTC.

This clonotype is categorized as medium-sized (0.01 to 0.1%). The rearrangement joins TRBV12-3 or TRBV12-4 to TRBJ2-3; D is ambiguous. Trimming left V 4 bases short and J 0 bases short, with 5 bases between. The CDR3 has 13 residues. This CDR3 reads CASSSLSTDTQYF. CDR3 in DNA: TGTGCCAGCAGTTCGCTTAGCACAGATACGCAGTATTTT.